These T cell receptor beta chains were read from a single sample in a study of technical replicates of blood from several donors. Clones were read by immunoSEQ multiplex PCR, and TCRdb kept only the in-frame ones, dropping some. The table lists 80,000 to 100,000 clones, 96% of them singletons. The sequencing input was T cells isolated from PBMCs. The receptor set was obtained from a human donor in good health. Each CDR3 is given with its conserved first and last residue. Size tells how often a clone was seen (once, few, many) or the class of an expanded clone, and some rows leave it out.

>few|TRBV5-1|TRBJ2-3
CASQSGRASGTQYF
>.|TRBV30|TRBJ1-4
CAWSFVDFNEKLFF
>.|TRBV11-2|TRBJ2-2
CASSLGRLAGDGELFF
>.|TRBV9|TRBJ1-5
CASSVGSDHQPQHF
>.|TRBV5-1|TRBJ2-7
CASSRPTSTYEQYF
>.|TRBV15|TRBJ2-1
CATSRDRSGLSSYNEQFF
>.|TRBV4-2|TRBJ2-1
CASSQDPGAYNEQFF
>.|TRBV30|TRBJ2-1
CAWSEGLAGVNEQFF
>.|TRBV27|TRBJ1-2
CATAGVRELDGYTF
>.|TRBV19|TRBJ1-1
CASSNVAGFEAFF
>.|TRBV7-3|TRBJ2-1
CASSLNDGDNEQFF
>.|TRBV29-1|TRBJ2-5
CSVLAGSETQYF
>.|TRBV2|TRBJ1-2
CASTVVRDRGYGYTF
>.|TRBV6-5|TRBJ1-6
CASSYSGDYNSPLHF
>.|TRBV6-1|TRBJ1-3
CASSRTVHAGNTIYF
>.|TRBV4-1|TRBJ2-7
CASSQVTSTLEQYF
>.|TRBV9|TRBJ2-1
CASSPPSRGPNNEQFF
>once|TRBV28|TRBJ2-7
CASGTGEPYEQYF
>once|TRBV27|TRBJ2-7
CASSLKRDLGYEQYF
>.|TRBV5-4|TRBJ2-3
CASSRLFFFQREKTDTQYF
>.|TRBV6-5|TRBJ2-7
CASSYSSASGSYEQYF
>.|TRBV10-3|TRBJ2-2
CAIPGTLTGELFF
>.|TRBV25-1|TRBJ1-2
CASRGTESYGYTF
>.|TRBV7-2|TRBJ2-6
CASSLGPPGANVLTF
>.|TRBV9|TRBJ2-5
CASSALAGGLKETQYF
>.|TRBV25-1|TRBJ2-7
CASSEPGHFYEQYF
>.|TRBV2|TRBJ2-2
CASNLGGASTGELFF
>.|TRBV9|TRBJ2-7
CASSRVPYEQYF
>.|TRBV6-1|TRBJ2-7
CASSEYTSYEQYF
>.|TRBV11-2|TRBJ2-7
CASSWGTGLYEQYF
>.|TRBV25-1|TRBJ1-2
CASSVPGAGYGYTF
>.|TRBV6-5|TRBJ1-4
CASSQRQGGEKLFF
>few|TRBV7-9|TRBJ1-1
CASSLAQNTEAFF
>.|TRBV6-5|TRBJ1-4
CASSKGRGYEKLFF
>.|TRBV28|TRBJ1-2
CASSLTLPGAKGYTF
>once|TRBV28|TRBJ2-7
CASSFPTLDSPYEQYF
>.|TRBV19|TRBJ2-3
CASSSPLREVTDTQYF
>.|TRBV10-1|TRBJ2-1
CASSGISGRGLNDEQFF
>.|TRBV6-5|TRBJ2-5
CASSYQFGEETQYF
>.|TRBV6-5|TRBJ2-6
CASSLVSGANVLTF
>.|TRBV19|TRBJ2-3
CASSDLGGTDTQYF
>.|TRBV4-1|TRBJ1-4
CASSHIVRRVGKLFF
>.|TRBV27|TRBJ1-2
CASSLSINGGYHGYTF
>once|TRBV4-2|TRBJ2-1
CASSQELVATSRPYNEQFF
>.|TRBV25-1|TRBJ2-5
CASSGLAGKETQYF
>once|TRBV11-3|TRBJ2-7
CASSPALGAPTPTEQYF
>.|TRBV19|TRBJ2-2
CASRSGAAGAGELFF
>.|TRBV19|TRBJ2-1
CASSIVAGGRNEQFF